This TCR beta chain originates from a study of response to subunit inactivated influenza vaccine. Study observations and caveats: Every seasonal influenza vaccination brings in few new T cells, the authors suggested.

The CDR3 extends over 13 amino acids. Trimming left V 0 bases short and J 7 bases short, with 6 bases between. Per the germline V gene, CDR1 is SGHTA and CDR2 is FQGTGA. MiXCR was run by TCRdb on the RT-PCR reads, yielding one entry per CDR3 protein. The sample holds about 500,000 distinct CDR3 sequences, 16% seen once. The sample holds many counts of this clonotype. Its target is unknown. The source of this sequence is a man between 50 and 75 years old who received an inactivated influenza vaccine. The sequencing used CD4+ T cells sorted from PBMCs, collected less than 30 months after vaccination. The chain uses TRBV7-3 and TRBJ2-2, with D tentatively TRBD2 (5 bases). The CDR3 DNA follows: TGTGCCAGCAGCTTAACCGGGGACGGGGAGCTGTTTTTT. Residues: CASSLTGDGELFF. The full variable domain, rest sourced from reference TRBV7-3 and TRBJ2-2, is GAGVSQTPSNKVTEKGKYVELRCDPISGHTALYWYRQSLGQGPEFLIYFQGTGAADDSGLPNDRFFAVRPEGSVSTLKIQRTERGDSAVYLCASSLTGDGELFFGEGSRLTVL.